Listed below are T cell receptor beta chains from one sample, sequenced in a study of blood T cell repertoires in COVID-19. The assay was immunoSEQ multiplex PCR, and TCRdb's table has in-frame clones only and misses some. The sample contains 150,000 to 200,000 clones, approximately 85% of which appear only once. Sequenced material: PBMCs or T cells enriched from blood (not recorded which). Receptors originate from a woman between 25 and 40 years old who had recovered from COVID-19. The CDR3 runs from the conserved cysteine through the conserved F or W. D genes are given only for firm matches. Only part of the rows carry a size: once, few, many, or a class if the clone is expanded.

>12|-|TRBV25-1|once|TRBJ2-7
TGTGCCAGCAGGAGTGGGGCTCGAGAGCAGTACTTC
CASRSGAREQYF
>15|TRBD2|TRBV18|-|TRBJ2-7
TGTGCCAGCTCAGGAAGCGGGGATCTCTCCTACGAGCAGTACTTC
CASSGSGDLSYEQYF
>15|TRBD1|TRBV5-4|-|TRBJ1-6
TGTGCCAGCAGCGAACGACAGGGGGGCTTATCACCCCTCCACTTT
CASSERQGGLSPLHF
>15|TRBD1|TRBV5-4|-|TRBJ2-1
TGTGCCAGCAGCTTGGGGGGACAGGGCGGGAGAGAGCAGTTCTTC
CASSLGGQGGREQFF
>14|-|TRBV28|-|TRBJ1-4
TGTGCCAGCAGGGACAGTACCGCTAATGAAAAACTGTTTTTT
CASRDSTANEKLFF
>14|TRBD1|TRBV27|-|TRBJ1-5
TGTGCCAGCAGTTTGACAGGGGATAATCAGCCCCAGCATTTT
CASSLTGDNQPQHF
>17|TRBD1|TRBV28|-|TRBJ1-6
TGTGCCAGCAGTCACGCGGCGACAGGGGGACGTAATTCACCCCTCCACTTT
CASSHAATGGRNSPLHF
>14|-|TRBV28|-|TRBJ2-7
TGTGCCAGCAACCCGGGAGGGGGCCGCTACGAGCAGTACTTC
CASNPGGGRYEQYF
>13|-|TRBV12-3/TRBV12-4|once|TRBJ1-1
TGTGCCAGCAGTTTTGCAGAATCCACTGAAGCTTTCTTT
CASSFAESTEAFF
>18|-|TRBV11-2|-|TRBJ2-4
TGTGCCAGCAGCTTAGAATGGCCTAGCCCTCTAGCCAAAAACATTCAGTACTTC
CASSLEWPSPLAKNIQYF
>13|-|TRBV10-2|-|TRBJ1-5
TGCGCCAGCATGCAGGGGTTCAATCAGCCCCAGCATTTT
CASMQGFNQPQHF
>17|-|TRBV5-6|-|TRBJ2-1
TGTGCCAGCAGCTTGTGGGCCGGGCAGGGCACCTACAATGAGCAGTTCTTC
CASSLWAGQGTYNEQFF
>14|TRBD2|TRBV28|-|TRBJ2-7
TGTGCCAGCAGTACCTTAGCGGGAGTCTACGAGCAGTACTTC
CASSTLAGVYEQYF
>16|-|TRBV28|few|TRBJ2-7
TGTGCCAGCAGTCCTCCTTTTGTGCGGGGCTCCTACGAGCAGTACTTC
CASSPPFVRGSYEQYF
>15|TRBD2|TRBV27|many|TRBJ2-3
TGTGCCAGCACCCCTAGCGGGAGAATGACAGATACGCAGTATTTT
CASTPSGRMTDTQYF
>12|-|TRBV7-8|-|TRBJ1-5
TGTGCCAGCAAGAGCAGCGATCAGCCCCAGCATTTT
CASKSSDQPQHF
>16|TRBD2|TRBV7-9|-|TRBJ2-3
TGTGCCAGCAGCTTGATAGCGGGAGATGTAACAGATACGCAGTATTTT
CASSLIAGDVTDTQYF
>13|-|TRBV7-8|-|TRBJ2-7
TGTGCCAGCAGCCGGGGGGACAACTACGAGCAGTACTTC
CASSRGDNYEQYF
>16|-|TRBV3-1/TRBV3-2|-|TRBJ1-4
TGTGCCAGCAGCCAAGAGACAGCTCTAACTAATGAAAAACTGTTTTTT
CASSQETALTNEKLFF
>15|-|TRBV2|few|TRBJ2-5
TGTGCCAGCAGTGAAGCGAGGCAGGCCGGGGGGACCCAGTACTTC
CASSEARQAGGTQYF
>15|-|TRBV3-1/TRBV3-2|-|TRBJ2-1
TGTGCCAGCAGCCAAGTAGGGGGGGGACACAATGAGCAGTTCTTC
CASSQVGGGHNEQFF
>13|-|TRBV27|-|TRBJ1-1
TGTGCCAGCAGTTTAAACGACAGGTTAACAGCTTTCTTT
CASSLNDRLTAFF
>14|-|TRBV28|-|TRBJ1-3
TGTGCCAGCAGTTTAGGCGGCTCTGGAAACACCATATATTTT
CASSLGGSGNTIYF
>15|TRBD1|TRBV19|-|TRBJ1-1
TGTGCCAGTAGTATAGGAGGACAGGTGAACACTGAAGCTTTCTTT
CASSIGGQVNTEAFF
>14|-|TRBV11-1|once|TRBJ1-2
TGTGCCAGCAGCCCGGGGGGGGCGTATGGTGGCTACACCTTC
CASSPGGAYGGYTF
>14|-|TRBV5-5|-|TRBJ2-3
TGTGCCAGCAGCTTTTTTAATCGCACAGATACGCAGTATTTT
CASSFFNRTDTQYF
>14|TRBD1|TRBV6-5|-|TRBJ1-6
TGTGCCAGCAGCTTAGGACAGGAGAATTCACCCCTCCACTTT
CASSLGQENSPLHF
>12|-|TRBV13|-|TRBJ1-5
TGTGCCAGCAGCTTCCTAGGTCAGCCCCAGCATTTT
CASSFLGQPQHF
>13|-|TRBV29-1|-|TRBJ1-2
TGCAGCGTCAACTTGGACACAGCCTATGGCTACACCTTC
CSVNLDTAYGYTF
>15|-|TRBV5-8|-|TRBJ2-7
TGTGCCAGCAGCTTGCTCGGGGAGAAGGGAAACGAGCAGTACTTC
CASSLLGEKGNEQYF
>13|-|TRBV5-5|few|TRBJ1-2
TGTGCCAGCAGCCCAGGGTTGGGCTATGGCTACACCTTC
CASSPGLGYGYTF
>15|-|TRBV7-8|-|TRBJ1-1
TGTGCCAGCAGCTTACTAGGGCACAGGTGGGCTGAAGCTTTCTTT
CASSLLGHRWAEAFF
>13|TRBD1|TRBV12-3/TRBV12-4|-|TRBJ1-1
TGTGCCAGCAGTTTTTCAGGGACAGCTGAAGCTTTCTTT
CASSFSGTAEAFF
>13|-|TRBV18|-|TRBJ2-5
TGTGCCAGCTCACCACTTGACAGGGAGACCCAGTACTTC
CASSPLDRETQYF